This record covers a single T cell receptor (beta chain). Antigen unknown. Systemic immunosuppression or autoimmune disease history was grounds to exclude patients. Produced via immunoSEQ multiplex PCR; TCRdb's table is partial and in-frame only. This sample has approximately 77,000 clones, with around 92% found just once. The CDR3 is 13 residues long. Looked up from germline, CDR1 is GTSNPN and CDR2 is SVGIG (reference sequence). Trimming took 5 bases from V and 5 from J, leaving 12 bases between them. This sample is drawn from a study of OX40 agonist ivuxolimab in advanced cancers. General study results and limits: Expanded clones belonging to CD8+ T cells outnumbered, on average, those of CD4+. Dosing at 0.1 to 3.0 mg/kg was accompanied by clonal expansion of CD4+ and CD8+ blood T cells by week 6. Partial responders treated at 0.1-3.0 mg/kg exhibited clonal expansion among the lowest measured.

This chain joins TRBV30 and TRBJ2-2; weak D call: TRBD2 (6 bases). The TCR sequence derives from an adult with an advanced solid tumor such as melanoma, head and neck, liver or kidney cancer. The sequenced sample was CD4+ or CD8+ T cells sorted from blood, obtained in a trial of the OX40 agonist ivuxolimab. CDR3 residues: CAWGGAGTGELFF. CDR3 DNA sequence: TGTGCCTGGGGAGGGGCCGGGACCGGGGAGCTGTTTTTT.